This T cell receptor beta chain was found in a study of cytomegalovirus exposure and HLA in healthy donors. Study-level background: Clustering assigned about 80% of the approximately 370 genotyped donors to the Caucasian-associated ancestry cluster. Findings of the study overall: Later analysis identified about 18,000 TCR beta sequences associated with HLA alleles, using a false discovery rate threshold of 0.05. Rarity held for most TCR sequences, but there were some public TCRs that occurred in many donors.

60 Vbeta and 13 Jbeta primers were used in PCR. The table came from immunoSEQ multiplex PCR; TCRdb's copy has only in-frame clones and leaves some out. Here the sample spans about 100,000 clones, around 80% being singletons. The CDR3 loop spans 17 amino acids. V shed 5 bases, J shed 5 bases, and the junction held 8 bases outside the gene matches. The germline gives CDR1 LNHDA, CDR2 SQIVND (reference sequence). As concerns this clone: Its specificity is not known.

The chain couples TRBV19 to TRBJ2-2, with 13 bases fitting TRBD2. The TCR comes from a female donor in good health and CMV-seropositive. The sample consisted of PBMCs. Here the CDR3 reads CASSFARGLAGTGELFF. The CDR3 DNA follows: TGTGCCAGTAGTTTTGCCAGGGGACTAGCGGGAACCGGGGAGCTGTTTTTT.